Sequencing of this TCR beta chain was carried out in a study of cytomegalovirus exposure and HLA in healthy donors. Study outcomes and limitations: V- and J-gene trimming in TCR beta was tied to a missense DCLRE1C variant by an analysis performed later. Many donors carried some public TCRs, although rarity characterized most TCR sequences. About 87% or about 30% of the time was how often most TCR beta V segments were productive, according to an earlier analysis. Owing to their indistinguishability, certain V segments, notably TRBV6-2 and TRBV6-3, were excluded.

13 Jbeta primers and 60 Vbeta primers were used for the PCR. TCRdb keeps only in-frame clones here, not all; method: immunoSEQ multiplex PCR. The table shows fewer than 200,000 clones, with about 80% occurring only once. Trimming removed 3 bases at V and 0 bases at J, with 8 bases between. This CDR3 comprises 13 residues. The germline V gene encodes CDR1 GTSNPN and CDR2 SVGIG (reference sequence). Remarks on this clone: The antigen remains undetermined.

This receptor was taken from a man aged 30-40 years in good health and CMV-seropositive. Input material: PBMCs. The rearrangement links TRBV30 to TRBJ1-1; no definite D call. The CDR3 nucleotides read TGTGCCTGGAGCAGGCGCCTGAACACTGAAGCTTTCTTT. Residues: CAWSRRLNTEAFF.